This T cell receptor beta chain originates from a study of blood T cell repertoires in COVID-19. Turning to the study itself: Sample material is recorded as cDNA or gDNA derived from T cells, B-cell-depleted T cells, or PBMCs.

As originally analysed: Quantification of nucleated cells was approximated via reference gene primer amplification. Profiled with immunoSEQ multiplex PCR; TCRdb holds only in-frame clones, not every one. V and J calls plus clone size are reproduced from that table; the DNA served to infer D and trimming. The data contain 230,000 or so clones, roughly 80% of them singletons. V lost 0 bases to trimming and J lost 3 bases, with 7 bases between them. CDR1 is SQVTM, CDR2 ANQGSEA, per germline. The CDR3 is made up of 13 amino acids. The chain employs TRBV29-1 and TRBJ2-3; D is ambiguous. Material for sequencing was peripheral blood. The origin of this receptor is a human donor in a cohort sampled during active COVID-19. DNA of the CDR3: TGCAGCGTTGAAGAGCAGCGAACAGATACGCAGTATTTT. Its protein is CSVEEQRTDTQYF.